Shown below are 25 T cell receptor beta chains from a single sample sequenced in a study of CD8 T cells in ankylosing spondylitis. MiXCR, applied by TCRdb to the 5' RACE reads, yields one record per CDR3 protein. The sample contains hundreds of thousands of distinct CDR3 sequences, about 12% of which appear only once. Notes on the study in general: Seemingly distinctive of ankylosing spondylitis blood was a TCR beta motif formed by eight highly homologous variants.

Antigens of these TCRs are unknown. Sequenced input: blood, either unsorted or a sorted T cell fraction (not recorded which). The origin of the receptors is a male donor with ankylosing spondylitis.

This clonotype was recorded many times. This rearrangement joins TRBV7-2 to TRBJ2-7; 7 bases are a match to TRBD1. Germline V gene sequence: CDR1 SGHTA, CDR2 FQGNSA. This CDR3 comprises 13 residues. With V trimmed by 3 bases and J by 3 bases, 2 bases remained unmatched. CDR3 sequence: CASSFRQGYEQYF. The CDR3 coding sequence is TGTGCCAGCAGCTTTCGACAGGGCTACGAGCAGTACTTC.

The chain employs TRBV6-2 or TRBV6-3 and TRBJ2-3, with TRBD1 matching 7 bases. J was trimmed by 2 bases and V by 6 bases; bases with no gene match: 8. This CDR3 comprises 15 residues. Germline CDR1 and CDR2: MNHEY and SVGEGT. CDR3 in DNA: TGTGCCAGCAGCCACCCGAGGGGGCCCACAGATACGCAGTATTTT. Protein product: CASSHPRGPTDTQYF.

Ten or more counts support this clonotype. The rearrangement uses TRBV28 and TRBJ1-1, with 8 bases aligning to TRBD1. With 5 bases clipped from V and 12 bases from J, the junction kept 14 bases outside the gene matches. The CDR3 covers 14 residues. Germline V gives CDR1 MDHEN, CDR2 SYDVKM. The CDR3 here is CASSQLRTGRRSFF. CDR3 nucleotide sequence: TGTGCCAGCAGTCAACTTCGGACAGGGCGCCGGTCTTTCTTT.

This clonotype was detected a few times. The chain combines TRBV29-1 with TRBJ1-4, with 9 bases identical to TRBD1. CDR3 length: 15 residues. The J segment lost 2 bases and the V segment lost 7 bases, leaving 8 bases of the junction unmatched. Germline V gene data show CDR1 as SQVTM and CDR2 as ANQGSEA. CDR3: CSAMDRGATNEKLFF. DNA for the CDR3: TGCAGCGCCATGGACAGGGGCGCGACTAATGAAAAACTGTTTTTT.

This clonotype has ten or more counts. The V and J genes are TRBV7-2 and TRBJ1-5, with D possibly matching TRBD1 (5 bases). This CDR3 comprises 17 residues. Trimming removed 1 base at V and 2 bases at J, with 15 bases between. The germline V gene has CDR1 SGHTA and CDR2 FQGNSA. The CDR3 sequence: CASSLGPGDVGNQPQHF. In nucleotides, the CDR3 is TGTGCCAGCAGCTTAGGCCCCGGGGACGTCGGCAATCAGCCCCAGCATTTT.

V gene TRBV9 combines with J gene TRBJ2-7, with D perhaps being TRBD1 or TRBD2 (6 bases each). This CDR3 is 16 amino acids long. Germline V lookup: CDR1 SGDLS, CDR2 YYNGEE. V was shortened by 0 bases and J by 0 bases, with 13 bases between the two germline ends. Here the CDR3 reads CASSVAGAERSYEQYF. Here the CDR3 DNA reads TGTGCCAGCAGCGTAGCGGGGGCGGAGCGCTCCTACGAGCAGTACTTC.

This clonotype turned up a few times. J is TRBJ1-5 and V is TRBV6-6; no clear D. V lost 2 bases and J 12 bases, leaving 11 bases between the germline ends. The CDR3 sequence is 12 residues long. Germline values: CDR1 MNHNY, CDR2 SVGAGI (reference sequence). The CDR3 DNA follows: TGTGCCAGCAGTTACCACCGGGAGCGCCAGCATTTT. Translation gives CASSYHRERQHF.

The CDR3 reads CSARPDNYRGPDTEAFF. The CDR3 DNA reads TGCAGCGCCCGTCCCGACAATTACAGGGGTCCGGACACTGAAGCTTTCTTT. V gene TRBV29-1 combines with J gene TRBJ1-1, with TRBD1 matching 7 bases. Germline V lookup: CDR1 SQVTM, CDR2 ANQGSEA. V shed 7 bases, J shed 3 bases, and the junction held 20 bases outside the gene matches. The CDR3 is 17 residues long.

The rearrangement uses TRBV2 and TRBJ2-7, with 10 bases fitting TRBD1. This CDR3 is 14 amino acids long. Trimming removed 5 bases from V and 7 bases from J; junction bases left unmatched: 8. Germline CDR1 is SNHLY and CDR2 is FYNNEI. For the CDR3, the DNA is TGTGCCAGCAGTTATGCCGGGACAGGGGATGAGCAGTACTTC. Translating gives CASSYAGTGDEQYF.

This clonotype showed up many times. The chain couples TRBV24-1 to TRBJ1-1; no definite D call. Germline V gives CDR1 KGHDR, CDR2 SFDVKD. The ends were cut back, 8 bases at V and 5 bases at J, with 14 bases in the middle. This CDR3 is built from 13 residues. The CDR3 DNA follows: TGTGCCACCACTTCCACCGCCGGAACTGAAGCTTTCTTT. This gives the protein CATTSTAGTEAFF.

The chain recombines TRBV5-1 with TRBJ1-6; 7 bases are a match to TRBD1. Trimming removed 2 bases from V and 7 bases from J; junction bases left unmatched: 6. The CDR3 has 15 amino acids. From germline, CDR1 is SGHRS and CDR2 YFSETQ. CDR3 nucleotide sequence: TGCGCCAGCAGCTTTTCTCCAGGGGGGAATTCACCCCTCCACTTT. Its translation is CASSFSPGGNSPLHF. Full variable domain (remainder filled in from reference TRBV5-1 and TRBJ1-6): KAGVTQTPRYLIKTRGQQVTLSCSPISGHRSVSWYQQTPGQGLQFLFEYFSETQRNKGNFPGRFSGRQFSNSRSEMNVSTLELGDSALYLCASSFSPGGNSPLHFGNGTRLTVT.

CDR3 DNA sequence: TGCGCCAGCCTCGGACTAGCGGGGGGGTCCGGGGAGCTGTTTTTT. Translating gives CASLGLAGGSGELFF. This rearrangement joins TRBV5-1 to TRBJ2-2; 15 nucleotides line up with TRBD2. Germline loops: CDR1 SGHRS, CDR2 YFSETQ. The J segment lost 6 bases and the V segment lost 7 bases, leaving 4 bases of the junction unmatched. The CDR3 loop spans 15 amino acids.

This clonotype has more than one count but fewer than ten. The chain links TRBV6-1 to TRBJ1-4; D is perhaps TRBD1 (5 bases). Trimming removed 6 bases at V and 8 bases at J, with 16 bases between. CDR1 is MNHNS and CDR2 is SASEGT in the germline V gene. This CDR3 comprises 14 residues. The CDR3 region is CASSLTGFGEKLFF. In DNA, the CDR3 is TGTGCCAGCAGCCTCACAGGCTTCGGGGAAAAACTGTTTTTT.

About this clonotype: A much larger clone differs by one base, so this may be a read error. The chain has TRBV20-1 and TRBJ2-3; D gene uncertain. Germline loops: CDR1 DFQATT, CDR2 SNEGSKA (reference sequence). The CDR3 sequence is 11 residues long. V was pared by 6 bases and J by 3 bases, with 7 bases between. The CDR3: CSAQQTDTQYF. The CDR3 bases are TGCAGTGCACAGCAAACAGATACGCAGTATTTT.

This clonotype was recorded a few times. The chain joins TRBV27 to TRBJ2-1; D gene uncertain. Trimming stripped 4 bases from V and 0 bases from J, with 13 bases between. The CDR3 loop spans 16 amino acids. The V gene's germline CDR1 is MNHEY and CDR2 SMNVEV (reference sequence). The CDR3 spells CASSSWRGSSYNEQFF. The CDR3 nucleotides are TGTGCCAGCAGTTCCTGGAGAGGCTCCTCCTACAATGAGCAGTTCTTC.

This CDR3 is CASRAGVNPEAFF. DNA of the CDR3: TGCGCCAGCCGCGCCGGGGTAAACCCTGAAGCTTTCTTT. The chain carries TRBV5-1 and TRBJ1-1, with D hard to call. This CDR3 is built from 13 residues. The germline V gene has CDR1 SGHRS and CDR2 YFSETQ. With 7 bases removed from V and 6 bases from J, the gap between germline ends came to 16 bases. The variable domain in full, completed from reference TRBV5-1 and TRBJ1-1, reads KAGVTQTPRYLIKTRGQQVTLSCSPISGHRSVSWYQQTPGQGLQFLFEYFSETQRNKGNFPGRFSGRQFSNSRSEMNVSTLELGDSALYLCASRAGVNPEAFFGQGTRLTVV.

This clonotype was counted ten times or more. The CDR3 coding sequence is TGTGCCAGCAGCACCCAGGGGGACACTGAAGCTTTCTTT. Its protein is CASSTQGDTEAFF. The gene calls are TRBV11-1 and TRBJ1-1, with TRBD1 matching over 7 bases. The CDR3 sequence is 13 residues long. Germline V gives CDR1 SGHAT, CDR2 FQDESV (reference sequence). Trimming at V came to 5 bases and at J to 3 bases, leaving 3 bases not matched to a gene.

In this sample, this clonotype turned up a few times. J is TRBJ2-1 and V is TRBV7-2; 11 bases align to TRBD1. Trimming removed 4 bases from V and 8 bases from J; junction bases left unmatched: 10. CDR1 is SGHTA, CDR2 FQGNSA, per germline. The CDR3 spans 16 residues. CDR3 DNA: TGTGCCAGCAGCTCCCGGGGACAGGGGGTAAGCTATGAGCAGTTCTTC. Translation: CASSSRGQGVSYEQFF. The whole variable domain, filled in from reference TRBV7-2 and TRBJ2-1, reads GAGVSQSPSNKVTEKGKDVELRCDPISGHTALYWYRQSLGQGLEFLIYFQGNSAPDKSGLPSDRFSAERTGGSVSTLTIQRTQQEDSAVYLCASSSRGQGVSYEQFFGPGTRLTVL.

This clonotype has ten or more counts. The chain is built from TRBV13 and TRBJ2-3, with D hard to call. The CDR3 loop spans 16 amino acids. With 0 bases removed from V and 4 bases from J, the gap between germline ends came to 14 bases. Germline CDR1 and CDR2: PRHDT and FYEKMQ (reference sequence). The DNA of the CDR3 is TGTGCCAGCAGCTTAGGTCTGGGTTCGATGGCAGATACGCAGTATTTT. Encoded protein: CASSLGLGSMADTQYF.

The chain uses TRBV10-3 and TRBJ1-6, with D possibly matching TRBD1 (5 bases). Germline assignment: CDR1 ENHRY and CDR2 SYGVKD. Trimming removed 7 bases from V and 6 bases from J, with 13 bases in between. The CDR3 loop spans 14 amino acids. The CDR3 loop reads CAITKGAINSPLHF. The CDR3 DNA reads TGTGCCATCACGAAAGGGGCGATTAATTCACCCCTCCACTTT.

This clonotype was seen only a few times. V and J are TRBV18 and TRBJ1-4; tentatively, D is TRBD1 (5 bases). V lost 2 bases and J lost 8, with 15 bases in between. Germline V gene lookup returns CDR1 KGHSH and CDR2 LQKENI. CDR3 length: 15 amino acids. CDR3: CASSPRGSPREKLFF. As DNA, the CDR3 is TGTGCCAGCTCACCAAGGGGCAGCCCGCGGGAAAAACTGTTTTTT.

The chain links TRBV4-2 to TRBJ2-3; either TRBD1 or TRBD2 may fit D (6 bases each). Trimming removed 0 bases at V and 5 bases at J, with 12 bases between. The V gene's germline CDR1 is LGHNA and CDR2 YNFKEQ. The CDR3 extends over 15 amino acids. CDR3 region: CASSQEKGGGDTQYF. For the CDR3, the DNA is TGTGCCAGCAGCCAAGAAAAAGGGGGAGGAGATACGCAGTATTTT.

This clonotype was detected many times. The genes are TRBV7-2 and TRBJ1-2; the D gene is possibly TRBD1 (5 bases). V was pared by 5 bases and J by 6 bases, with 10 bases between. This CDR3 spans 12 amino acids. Germline CDR1 SGHTA, CDR2 FQGNSA. The CDR3 protein is CASSPGRDGYTF. In DNA form, the CDR3 reads TGTGCCAGCAGCCCAGGCAGGGATGGCTACACCTTC.

This chain uses TRBV5-1 with TRBJ2-1; possibly TRBD2 for D (5 bases). V dropped 4 bases and J dropped 7 bases, with 12 bases sitting between them. Germline V gene sequence: CDR1 SGHRS, CDR2 YFSETQ. The length of the CDR3 is 13 residues. This chain's CDR3 is CASSHGNMNEQFF. CDR3 nucleotides: TGCGCCAGCAGCCACGGGAATATGAATGAGCAGTTCTTC.

The chain combines TRBV25-1 with TRBJ2-7; TRBD2 is a possible D gene (5 bases). The CDR3 loop spans 14 amino acids. Deletions cut 5 bases from V and 2 bases from J, with 13 bases between. Per germline, CDR1 MGHDK and CDR2 SYGVNS. CDR3 in amino acids: CASSRGGTTYEQYF. The CDR3 region has the DNA TGTGCCAGCAGTAGAGGAGGTACGACCTACGAGCAGTACTTC.